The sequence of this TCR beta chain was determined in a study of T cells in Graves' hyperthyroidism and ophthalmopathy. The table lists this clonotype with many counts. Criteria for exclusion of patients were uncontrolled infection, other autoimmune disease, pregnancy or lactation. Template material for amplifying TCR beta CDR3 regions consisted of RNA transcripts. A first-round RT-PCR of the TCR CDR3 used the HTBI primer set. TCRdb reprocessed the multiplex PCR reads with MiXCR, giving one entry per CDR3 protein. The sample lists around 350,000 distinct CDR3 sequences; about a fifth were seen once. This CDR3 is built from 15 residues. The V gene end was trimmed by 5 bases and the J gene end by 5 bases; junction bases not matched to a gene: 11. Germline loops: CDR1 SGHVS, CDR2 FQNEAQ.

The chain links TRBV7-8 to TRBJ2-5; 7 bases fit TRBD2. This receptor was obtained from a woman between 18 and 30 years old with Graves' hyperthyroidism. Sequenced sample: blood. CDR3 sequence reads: CASSHAPAGWETQYF. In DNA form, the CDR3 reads TGTGCCAGCAGCCACGCCCCAGCGGGGTGGGAGACCCAGTACTTC.